Listed below are T cell receptor beta chains from one sample, sequenced in a study of human T cells and chemical hapten exposure. TCRdb independently ran MiXCR on the RACE reads; one entry per CDR3 protein. This sample has some 91,000 distinct CDR3 sequences, with roughly an eighth found just once. The specimen was whole blood, collected in connection with sensitization to the hapten diphenylcyclopropenone (DPC). Receptors were obtained from a woman aged 40 to 55 with alopecia areata. Some clones in this sample may be carry-over from other donors' samples. CDR3s leave out the opening cysteine and the closing phenylalanine or tryptophan. Clone size, where shown, is once, few, many, or a class for clones that have expanded.

clone size,J gene,V gene,CDR3 protein
NA,TRBJ2-5,TRBV29-1,SVKASGKETQY
NA,TRBJ2-3,TRBV6-5,ASSQTRTNTQY
many,TRBJ2-7,TRBV6-2/TRBV6-3,ASIRAGPYEQY
few,TRBJ2-1,TRBV20-1,SARGRVYNEQF
NA,TRBJ2-7,TRBV7-9,ASSLATYEQY
few,TRBJ2-1,TRBV12-5,ASGLVGLRGRGGSDEQF
few,TRBJ2-3,TRBV25-1,ASSRPATDTQY
NA,TRBJ2-1,TRBV4-3,ASSQGLSGGKTTEQF
few,TRBJ2-1,TRBV4-3,ASSQEASSYNEQF
NA,TRBJ1-3,TRBV7-2,ASSFTHGSGNTIY
few,TRBJ2-7,TRBV11-2,ASSLDWGYEQY
NA,TRBJ1-2,TRBV29-1,SVEDLRTGYT
many,TRBJ1-5,TRBV21-1,ASSKRENSHNSNQPQH
NA,TRBJ1-1,TRBV29-1,SVGRTGLGEAF
NA,TRBJ2-7,TRBV9,ASSEGQGYFNEQY
many,TRBJ2-6,TRBV19,ASSHGDRGANVLT
few,TRBJ1-1,TRBV28,ANYGVLTEAF
NA,TRBJ2-1,TRBV4-1,ASSQGTPGYNEQF
few,TRBJ2-7,TRBV7-2,ASSLREDYEQY
many,TRBJ2-3,TRBV12-3/TRBV12-4,ASSFRGSGGDTQY
few,TRBJ2-2,TRBV5-1,ASNTGTGGPGELF
NA,TRBJ1-4,TRBV6-2/TRBV6-3,ASKEHGGEKLF
NA,TRBJ2-5,TRBV29-1,SAGTSGRETQY
few,TRBJ2-5,TRBV3-1,ASSQDRSGRAGRETQY
few,TRBJ1-1,TRBV6-2/TRBV6-3,ASSYVRQPYTEAF
many,TRBJ1-2,TRBV6-5,ASSYRRGNYGYT
many,TRBJ2-7,TRBV4-3,ASSQDKWSFYEQY
few,TRBJ1-5,TRBV28,ASRWGAYNQPQH
NA,TRBJ2-3,TRBV9,ASSISAGTDTQY
NA,TRBJ1-6,TRBV12-3/TRBV12-4,ASSPRQGGNSPLH
NA,TRBJ2-7,TRBV12-3/TRBV12-4,ASSSGASGSSYEQY
NA,TRBJ2-2,TRBV20-1,SDETPGSWGHLNSPIENTGELF
few,TRBJ1-6,TRBV12-3/TRBV12-4,ASSHDREGSPLH